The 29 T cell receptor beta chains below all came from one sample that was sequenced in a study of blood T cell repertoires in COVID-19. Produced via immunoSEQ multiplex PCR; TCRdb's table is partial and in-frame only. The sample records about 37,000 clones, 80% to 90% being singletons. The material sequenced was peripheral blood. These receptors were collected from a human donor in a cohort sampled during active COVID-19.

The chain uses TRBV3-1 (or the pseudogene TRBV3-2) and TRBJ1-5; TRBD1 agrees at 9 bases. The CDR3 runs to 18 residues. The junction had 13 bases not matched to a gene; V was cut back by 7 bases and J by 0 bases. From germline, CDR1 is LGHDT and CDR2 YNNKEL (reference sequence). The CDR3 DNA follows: TGTGCCAGCAACCCGATCCGGGACAGGGAGTATAGCAATCAGCCCCAGCATTTT. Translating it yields CASNPIRDREYSNQPQHF.

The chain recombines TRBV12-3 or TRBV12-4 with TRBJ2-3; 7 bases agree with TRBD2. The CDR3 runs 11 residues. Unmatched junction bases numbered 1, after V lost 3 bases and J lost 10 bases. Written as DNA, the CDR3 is TGTGCCAGCAGTTTTGCGGGGGCGCAGTATTTT. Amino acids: CASSFAGAQYF.

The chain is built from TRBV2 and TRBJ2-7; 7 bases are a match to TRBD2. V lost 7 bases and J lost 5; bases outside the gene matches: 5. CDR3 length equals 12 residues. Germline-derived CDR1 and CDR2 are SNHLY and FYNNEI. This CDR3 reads CASKLGGNEQYF. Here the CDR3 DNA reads TGTGCCAGCAAGCTCGGGGGGAACGAGCAGTACTTC.

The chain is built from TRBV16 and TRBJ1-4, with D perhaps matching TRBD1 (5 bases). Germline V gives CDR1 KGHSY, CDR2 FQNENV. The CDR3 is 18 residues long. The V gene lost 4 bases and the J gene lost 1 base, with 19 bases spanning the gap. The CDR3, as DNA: TGTGCCAGCAGCCCACGGAAGGACACGAAAGGAACTAATGAAAAACTGTTTTTT. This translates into CASSPRKDTKGTNEKLFF. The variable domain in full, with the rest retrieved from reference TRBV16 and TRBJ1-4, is GEEVAQTPKHLVRGEGQKAKLYCAPIKGHSYVFWYQQVLKNEFKFLISFQNENVFDETGMPKERFSAKCLPNSPCSLEIQATKLEDSAVYFCASSPRKDTKGTNEKLFFGSGTQLSVL.

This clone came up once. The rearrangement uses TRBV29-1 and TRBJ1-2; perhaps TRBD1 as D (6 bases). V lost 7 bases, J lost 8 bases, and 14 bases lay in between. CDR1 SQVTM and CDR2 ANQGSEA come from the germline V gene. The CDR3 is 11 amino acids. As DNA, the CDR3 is TGCAGCGCCGTAGACAGGATCGGCTACACCTTC. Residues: CSAVDRIGYTF.

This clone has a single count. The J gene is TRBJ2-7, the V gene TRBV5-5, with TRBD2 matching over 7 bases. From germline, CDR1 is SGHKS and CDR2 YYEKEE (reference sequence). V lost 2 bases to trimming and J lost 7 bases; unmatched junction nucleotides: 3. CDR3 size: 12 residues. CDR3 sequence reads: CASSFLGGEQYF. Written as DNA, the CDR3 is TGTGCCAGCAGCTTCCTGGGGGGGGAGCAGTACTTC.

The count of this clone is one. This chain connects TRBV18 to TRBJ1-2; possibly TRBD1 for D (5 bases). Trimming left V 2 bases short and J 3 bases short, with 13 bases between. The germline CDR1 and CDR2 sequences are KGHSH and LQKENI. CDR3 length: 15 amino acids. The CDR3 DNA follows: TGTGCCAGCTCACCAGCGGCGGGGACTGACTATGGCTACACCTTC. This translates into CASSPAAGTDYGYTF.

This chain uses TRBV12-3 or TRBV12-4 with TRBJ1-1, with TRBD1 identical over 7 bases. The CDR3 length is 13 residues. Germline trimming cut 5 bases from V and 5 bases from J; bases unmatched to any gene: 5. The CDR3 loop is CASSRSGGTEAFF. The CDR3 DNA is TGTGCCAGCAGTCGCTCAGGGGGGACTGAAGCTTTCTTT.

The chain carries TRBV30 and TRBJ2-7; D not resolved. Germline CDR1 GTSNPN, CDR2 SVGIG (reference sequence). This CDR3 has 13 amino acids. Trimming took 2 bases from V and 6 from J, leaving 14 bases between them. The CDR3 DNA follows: TGTGCCTGGAGTCGCGCGCTCTCGGGCGAGCAGTACTTC. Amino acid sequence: CAWSRALSGEQYF.

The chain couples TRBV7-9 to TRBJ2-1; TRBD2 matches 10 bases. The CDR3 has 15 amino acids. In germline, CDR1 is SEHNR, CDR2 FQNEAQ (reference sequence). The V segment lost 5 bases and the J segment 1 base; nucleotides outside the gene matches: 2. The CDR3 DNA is TGTGCCAGCAGCATACTAGCGGGGTCCTACAATGAGCAGTTCTTC. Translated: CASSILAGSYNEQFF.

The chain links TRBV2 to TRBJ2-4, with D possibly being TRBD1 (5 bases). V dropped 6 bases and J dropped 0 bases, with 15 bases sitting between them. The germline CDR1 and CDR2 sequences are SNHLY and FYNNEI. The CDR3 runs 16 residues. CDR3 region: CASRGNPTVAKNIQYF. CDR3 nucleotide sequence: TGTGCCAGCAGGGGCAACCCGACAGTAGCCAAAAACATTCAGTACTTC.

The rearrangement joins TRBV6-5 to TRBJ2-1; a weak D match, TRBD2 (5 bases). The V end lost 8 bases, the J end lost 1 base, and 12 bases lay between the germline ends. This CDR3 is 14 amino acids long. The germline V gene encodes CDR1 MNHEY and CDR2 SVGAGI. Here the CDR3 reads CASGAVSSYNEQFF. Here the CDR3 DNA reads TGTGCCAGCGGAGCGGTTAGTTCCTACAATGAGCAGTTCTTC.

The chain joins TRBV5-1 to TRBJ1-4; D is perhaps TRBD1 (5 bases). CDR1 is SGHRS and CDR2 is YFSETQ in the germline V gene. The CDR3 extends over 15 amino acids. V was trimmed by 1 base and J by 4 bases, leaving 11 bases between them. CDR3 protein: CASSLNRRVNEKLFF. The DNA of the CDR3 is TGCGCCAGCAGCTTGAACAGGCGCGTTAATGAAAAACTGTTTTTT.

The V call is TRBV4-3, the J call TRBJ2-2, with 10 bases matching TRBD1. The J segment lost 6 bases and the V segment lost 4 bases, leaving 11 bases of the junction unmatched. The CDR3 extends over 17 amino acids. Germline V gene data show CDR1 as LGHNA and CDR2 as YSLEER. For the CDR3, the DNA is TGCGCCAGCAGCCCTAATACGGGGACAGGGGCCGCCGGGGAGCTGTTTTTT. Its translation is CASSPNTGTGAAGELFF.

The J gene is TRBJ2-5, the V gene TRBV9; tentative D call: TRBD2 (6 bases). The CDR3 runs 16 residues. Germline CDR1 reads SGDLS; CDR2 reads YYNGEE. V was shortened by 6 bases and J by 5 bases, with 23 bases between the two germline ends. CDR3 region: CASTRGRRYGGETQYF. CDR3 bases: TGTGCCAGCACCCGGGGGAGGAGGTACGGAGGTGAGACCCAGTACTTC.

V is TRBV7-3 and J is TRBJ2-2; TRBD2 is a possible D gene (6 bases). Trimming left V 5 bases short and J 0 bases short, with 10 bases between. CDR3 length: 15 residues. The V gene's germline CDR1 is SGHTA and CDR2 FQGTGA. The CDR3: CASSLGGTNTGELFF. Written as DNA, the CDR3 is TGTGCCAGCAGCCTCGGGGGAACGAACACCGGGGAGCTGTTTTTT.

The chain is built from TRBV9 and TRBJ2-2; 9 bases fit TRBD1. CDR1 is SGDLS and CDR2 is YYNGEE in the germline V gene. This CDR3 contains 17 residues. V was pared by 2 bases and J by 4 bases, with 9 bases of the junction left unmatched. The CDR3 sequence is CASSVRGDRVGTGELFF. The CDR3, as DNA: TGTGCCAGCAGCGTGAGGGGGGACAGGGTCGGCACCGGGGAGCTGTTTTTT. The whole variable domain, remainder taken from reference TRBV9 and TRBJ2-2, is DSGVTQTPKHLITATGQRVTLRCSPRSGDLSVYWYQQSLDQGLQFLIQYYNGEERAKGNILERFSAQQFPDLHSELNLSSLELGDSALYFCASSVRGDRVGTGELFFGEGSRLTVL.

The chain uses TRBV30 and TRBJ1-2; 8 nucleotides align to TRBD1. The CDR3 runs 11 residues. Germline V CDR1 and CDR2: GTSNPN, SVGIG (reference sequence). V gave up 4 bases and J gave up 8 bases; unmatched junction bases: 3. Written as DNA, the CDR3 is TGTGCCTGGACCGGGACAGGCGGCTACACCTTC. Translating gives CAWTGTGGYTF.

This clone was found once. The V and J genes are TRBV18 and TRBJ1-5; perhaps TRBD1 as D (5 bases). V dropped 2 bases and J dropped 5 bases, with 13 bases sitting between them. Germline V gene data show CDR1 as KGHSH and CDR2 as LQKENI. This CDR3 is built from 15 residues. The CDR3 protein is CASSPSGQGYQPQHF. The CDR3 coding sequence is TGTGCCAGCTCACCATCAGGCCAGGGTTATCAGCCCCAGCATTTT.

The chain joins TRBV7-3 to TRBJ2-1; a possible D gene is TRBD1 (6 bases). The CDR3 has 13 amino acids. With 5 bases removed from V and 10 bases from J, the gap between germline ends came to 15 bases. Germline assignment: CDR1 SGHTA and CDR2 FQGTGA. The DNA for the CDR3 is TGTGCCAGCAGCAGAGCACAGGGCTGGGAGCAGTTCTTC. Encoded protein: CASSRAQGWEQFF.

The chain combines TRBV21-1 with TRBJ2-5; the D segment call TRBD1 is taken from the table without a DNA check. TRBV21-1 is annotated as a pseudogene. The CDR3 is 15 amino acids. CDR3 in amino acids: CASSKPDRIQETQYF. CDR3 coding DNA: TGTGCCAGCAGCAAACCGGACAGAATCCAAGAGACCCAGTACTTC.

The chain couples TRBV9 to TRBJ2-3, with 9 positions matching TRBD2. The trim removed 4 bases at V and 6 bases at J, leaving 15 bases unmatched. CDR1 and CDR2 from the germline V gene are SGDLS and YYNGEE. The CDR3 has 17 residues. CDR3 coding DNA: TGTGCCAGCAGCTCCCCAGACCCGCGGGGGGGCGGTGATACGCAGTATTTT. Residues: CASSSPDPRGGGDTQYF.

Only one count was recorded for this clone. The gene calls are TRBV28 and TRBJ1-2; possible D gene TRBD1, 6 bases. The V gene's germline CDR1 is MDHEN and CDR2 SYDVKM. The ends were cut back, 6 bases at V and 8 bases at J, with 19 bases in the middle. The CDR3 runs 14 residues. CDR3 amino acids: CASRPPYRVGGYTF. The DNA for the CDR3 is TGTGCCAGCAGACCTCCATACAGGGTTGGAGGCTACACCTTC.

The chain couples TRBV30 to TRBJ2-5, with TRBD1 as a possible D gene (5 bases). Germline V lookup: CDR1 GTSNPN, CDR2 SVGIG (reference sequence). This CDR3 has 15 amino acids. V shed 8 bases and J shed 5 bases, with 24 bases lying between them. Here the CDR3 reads CARSPPAGKPETQYF. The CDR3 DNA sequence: TGTGCCAGAAGTCCCCCGGCAGGGAAGCCCGAGACCCAGTACTTC.

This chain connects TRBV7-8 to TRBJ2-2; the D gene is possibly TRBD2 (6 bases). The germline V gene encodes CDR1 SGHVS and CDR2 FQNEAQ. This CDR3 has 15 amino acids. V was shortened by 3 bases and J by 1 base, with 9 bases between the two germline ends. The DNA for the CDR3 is TGTGCCAGCAGCTTCCGGGGGAGGAACACCGGGGAGCTGTTTTTT. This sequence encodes CASSFRGRNTGELFF.

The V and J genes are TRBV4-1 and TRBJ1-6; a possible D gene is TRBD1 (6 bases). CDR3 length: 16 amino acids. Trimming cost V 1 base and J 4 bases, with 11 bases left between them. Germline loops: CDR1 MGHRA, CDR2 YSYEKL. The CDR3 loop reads CASSQGRTVYNSPLHF. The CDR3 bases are TGCGCCAGCAGCCAAGGACGGACAGTTTATAATTCACCCCTCCACTTT.

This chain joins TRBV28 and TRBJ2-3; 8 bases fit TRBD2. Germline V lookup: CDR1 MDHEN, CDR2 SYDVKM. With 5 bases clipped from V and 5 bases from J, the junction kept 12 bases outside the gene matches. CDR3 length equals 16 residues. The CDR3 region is CASSPPAGVRGDTQYF. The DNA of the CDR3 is TGTGCCAGCAGTCCCCCAGCGGGAGTCCGGGGAGATACGCAGTATTTT.

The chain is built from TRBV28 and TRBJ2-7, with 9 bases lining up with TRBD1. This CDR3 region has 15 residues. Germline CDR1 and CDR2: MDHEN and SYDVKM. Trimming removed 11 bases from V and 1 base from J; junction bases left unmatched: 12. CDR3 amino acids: CAGQAGGTGSYEQYF. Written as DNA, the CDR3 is TGTGCCGGCCAAGCCGGTGGGACAGGGTCCTACGAGCAGTACTTC.

CDR3 in amino acids: CASSPSDGEKLFF. As DNA, the CDR3 is TGTGCCAGCTCACCAAGCGATGGGGAAAAACTGTTTTTT. The V gene is TRBV18, the J gene TRBJ1-4; D gene unclear. The CDR3 length is 13 residues. Germline V gene data show CDR1 as KGHSH and CDR2 as LQKENI. Trimming removed 2 bases from V and 8 bases from J, with 9 bases in between.